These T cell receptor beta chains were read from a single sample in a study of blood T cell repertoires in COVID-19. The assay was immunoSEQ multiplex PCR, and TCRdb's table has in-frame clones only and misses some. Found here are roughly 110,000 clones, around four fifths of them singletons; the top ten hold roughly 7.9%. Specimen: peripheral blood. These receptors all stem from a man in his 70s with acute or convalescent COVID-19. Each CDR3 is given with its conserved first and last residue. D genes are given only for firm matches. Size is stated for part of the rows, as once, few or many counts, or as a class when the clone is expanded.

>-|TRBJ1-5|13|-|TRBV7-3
TGTGCCAGCAGCTTCGGAGGAAATCAGCCCCAGCATTTT
CASSFGGNQPQHF
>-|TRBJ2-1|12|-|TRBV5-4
TGTGCCAGCAGCACCGGTTACAATGAGCAGTTCTTC
CASSTGYNEQFF
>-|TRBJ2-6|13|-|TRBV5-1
TGCGCCAGCAATAGCCCAGGGGCCAACGTCCTGACTTTC
CASNSPGANVLTF
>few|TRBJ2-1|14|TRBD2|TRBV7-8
TGTGCCAGCAGCTTCGAGGGAGGGCCAAATGAGCAGTTCTTC
CASSFEGGPNEQFF
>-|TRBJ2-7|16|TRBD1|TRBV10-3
TGTGCCATCAGTGATTTGGGGACAGGGAGCCGTTACGAGCAGTACTTC
CAISDLGTGSRYEQYF
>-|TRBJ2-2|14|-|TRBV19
TGTGCCAGTTTTGCAGGATGGAACACCGGGGAGCTGTTTTTT
CASFAGWNTGELFF
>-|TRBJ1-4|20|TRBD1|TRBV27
TGTGCCAGCAGTTTAAAGAGGGGAGAACGAGACAGGGCCTCGGTGGAAAAACTGTTTTTT
CASSLKRGERDRASVEKLFF
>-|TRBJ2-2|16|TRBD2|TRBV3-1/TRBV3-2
TGTGCCAGCAGCCTAAAGCGGGGGGGCCCGGCCGGGGAGCTGTTTTTT
CASSLKRGGPAGELFF
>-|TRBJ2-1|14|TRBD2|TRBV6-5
TGTGCCAGCAGAACTTCGGGGGGTTACAATGAGCAGTTCTTC
CASRTSGGYNEQFF
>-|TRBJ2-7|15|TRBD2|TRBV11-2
TGTGCCAGCAGCTTAGAATGGCGGGAGGGGTACGAGCAGTACTTC
CASSLEWREGYEQYF
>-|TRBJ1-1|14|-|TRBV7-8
TGTGCCAGCCTCGCCGGGGGGCTTAACACTGAAGCTTTCTTT
CASLAGGLNTEAFF
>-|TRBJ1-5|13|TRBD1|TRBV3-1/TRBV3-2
TGTGCCAGCAGCTTAGGGGGCTCTAAGCCCCAGCATTTT
CASSLGGSKPQHF
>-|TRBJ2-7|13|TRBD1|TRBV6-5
TGTGCCAGCAGCCGACAGGGGATCTACGAGCAGTACTTC
CASSRQGIYEQYF
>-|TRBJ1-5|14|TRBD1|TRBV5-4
TGTGCCAGCAGCTCGGGACAGGGTAATCAGCCCCAGCATTTT
CASSSGQGNQPQHF
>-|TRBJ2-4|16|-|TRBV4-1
TGCGCCAGCAGCCACAAACCGAGCACGGGTGTGGACATTCAGTACTTC
CASSHKPSTGVDIQYF
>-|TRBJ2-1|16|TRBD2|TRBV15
TGTGCCACGAGCCATAGAGCGGGAGCGGGATACAATGAGCAGTTCTTC
CATSHRAGAGYNEQFF
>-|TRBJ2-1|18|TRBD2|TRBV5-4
TGTGCCAGCAGCTTGGGACTAGCCCCGGGAGAAGGTCGCAATGAGCAGTTCTTC
CASSLGLAPGEGRNEQFF
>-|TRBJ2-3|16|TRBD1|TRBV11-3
TGTGCCAGCAGCTTAGGTACAGGGGGCGTAGCAGATACGCAGTATTTT
CASSLGTGGVADTQYF
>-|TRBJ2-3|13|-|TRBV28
TGTGCCAGCAGTGGCGGGACTCTCAGGTCTCAGTATTTT
CASSGGTLRSQYF
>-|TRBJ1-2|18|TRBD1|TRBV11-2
TGTGCCAGCAAGGGGACCGGGACAGGGGGCAAGAGTAACTATGGCTACACCTTC
CASKGTGTGGKSNYGYTF
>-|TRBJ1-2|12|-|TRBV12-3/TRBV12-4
TGTGCCAGCAGATACGGGACAAGTGGCTACACCTTC
CASRYGTSGYTF
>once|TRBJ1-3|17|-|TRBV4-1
TGCGCCAGCAGCCAAGATCCCGGCAGGGACTCTGGAAACACCATATATTTT
CASSQDPGRDSGNTIYF
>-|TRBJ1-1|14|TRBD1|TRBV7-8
TGTGCCAGCAGCCCAGGGACAGGGGGCACTGAAGCTTTCTTT
CASSPGTGGTEAFF
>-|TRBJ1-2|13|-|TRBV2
TGTGCCAGCAGTGAACCGACAGTCTATGGCTACACCTTC
CASSEPTVYGYTF
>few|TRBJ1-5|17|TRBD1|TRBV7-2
TGTGCCAGCAGCTTAGGTCGGGACAGGCTGAGCAATCAGCCCCAGCATTTT
CASSLGRDRLSNQPQHF
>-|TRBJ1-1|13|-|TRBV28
TGTGCCAGCAGTTCGGGTTCGTACACTGAAGCTTTCTTT
CASSSGSYTEAFF
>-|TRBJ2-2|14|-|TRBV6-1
TGTGCCAGCAGTGAAGAGAGGTACACCGGGGAGCTGTTTTTT
CASSEERYTGELFF
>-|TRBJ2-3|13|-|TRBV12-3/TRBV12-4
TGTGCCAGCATAAGGCGGAACACAGATACGCAGTATTTT
CASIRRNTDTQYF